These 3 T cell receptor beta chains came from one sample sequenced in a study of blood T cell repertoires in COVID-19. Only in-frame clones appear in the TCRdb table, and some are missing; sequencing was by immunoSEQ multiplex PCR. The sample consists of 250,000 to 350,000 clones, 80% to 90% of them appearing once. Sequences were obtained from peripheral blood. The origin of the receptors is a woman aged 25 to 39 with active or convalescent COVID-19.

V usage is TRBV4-2 and J usage is TRBJ2-1; 12 nucleotides agree with TRBD2. The V segment lost 2 bases and the J segment 8 bases; nucleotides outside the gene matches: 13. This CDR3 has 18 residues. Germline V CDR1 and CDR2: LGHNA, YNFKEQ. Here the CDR3 DNA reads TGTGCCAGCAGCCAAAACCCGGGACTAGCGGGCCACCGGGATGAGCAGTTCTTC. This codes for CASSQNPGLAGHRDEQFF.

The rearrangement uses TRBV4-2 and TRBJ2-3; no firm D call. Trimming removed 0 bases at V and 5 bases at J, with 9 bases between. Germline CDR1 and CDR2: LGHNA and YNFKEQ. The CDR3 spans 14 residues. CDR3 nucleotides: TGTGCCAGCAGCCAAGATAGTGCCGGAGATACGCAGTATTTT. Translation gives CASSQDSAGDTQYF.

Only a few counts were recorded for this clone. This chain uses TRBV6-5 with TRBJ2-2; 11 bases are shared with TRBD1. With V trimmed by 8 bases and J by 4 bases, 6 bases remained unmatched. Germline V gives CDR1 MNHEY, CDR2 SVGAGI. The CDR3 is made up of 15 amino acids. CDR3 bases: TGTGCCAGCGAAACCGGGACAGGGGGCACCGGGGAGCTGTTTTTT. Its translation is CASETGTGGTGELFF.